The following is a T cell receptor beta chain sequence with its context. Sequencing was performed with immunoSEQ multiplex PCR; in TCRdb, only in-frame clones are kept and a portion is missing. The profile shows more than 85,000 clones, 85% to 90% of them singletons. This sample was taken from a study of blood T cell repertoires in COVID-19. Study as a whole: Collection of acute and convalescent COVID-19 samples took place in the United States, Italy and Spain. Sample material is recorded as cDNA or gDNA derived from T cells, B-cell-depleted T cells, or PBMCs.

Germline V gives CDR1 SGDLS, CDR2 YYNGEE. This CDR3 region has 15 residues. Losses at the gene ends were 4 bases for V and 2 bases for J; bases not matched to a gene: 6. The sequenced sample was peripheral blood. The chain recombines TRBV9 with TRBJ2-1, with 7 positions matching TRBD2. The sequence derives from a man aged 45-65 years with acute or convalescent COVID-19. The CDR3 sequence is CASSPGGSTYNEQFF. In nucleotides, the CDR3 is TGTGCCAGCAGCCCCGGGGGGTCCACCTACAATGAGCAGTTCTTC.